The present T cell receptor (beta chain) was sequenced within a study of T cells in Graves' hyperthyroidism and ophthalmopathy. Study findings and constraints: Model predictions of ophthalmopathy came a median roughly 6.7 months before onset. Among clonotypes expanded in thyroid above 0.001, most were also found in blood.

Patients affected by ophthalmopathy presented a Clinical Activity Score of at least 3, a NOSPECS grade of at least 4, and disease duration below 3 months. Amplification targeted TCR beta CDR3 regions from RNA transcripts. A set of HTBI primers served as the primers for a first-round RT-PCR of the TCR CDR3. TCRdb reprocessed the multiplex PCR reads via MiXCR and lists one record per CDR3 protein. The sample gives almost 250,000 distinct CDR3 sequences, approximately 23% of which show up once; 30% to 40% is in the top ten. V lost 0 bases, J lost 7 bases, and 8 bases lay in between. The CDR3 loop spans 13 amino acids. From germline, CDR1 is SGHRS and CDR2 YFSETQ. About this clonotype: Its specificity is unknown.

V and J are TRBV5-1 and TRBJ1-5; D ambiguous. The receptor comes from a woman in her 40s with Graves' ophthalmopathy. The sample comprised blood. The CDR3 coding sequence is TGCGCCAGCAGCTTGGACGGGATACAGCCCCAGCATTTT. As protein: CASSLDGIQPQHF.